The 27 T cell receptor beta chains presented below share a single source sample, sequenced in a study of blood T cell repertoires in COVID-19. Repertoires were generated with immunoSEQ multiplex PCR, while TCRdb's copy carries only in-frame clones and drops some. The table has some 96,000 clones, 80% seen once. The source material was peripheral blood. The source of these receptors is an older woman with acute or convalescent COVID-19.

CDR3 protein: CASRSGTGRTEAFF. In DNA form, the CDR3 reads TGTGCCAGCAGATCCGGGACAGGGAGAACTGAAGCTTTCTTT. The rearrangement joins TRBV7-2 to TRBJ1-1; 9 bases agree with TRBD1. Unmatched junction bases numbered 7, after V lost 6 bases and J lost 5 bases. This CDR3 is built from 14 residues. Germline lookup yields CDR1 SGHTA and CDR2 FQGNSA.

The table lists this clone with a few counts. The V gene is TRBV5-4, the J gene TRBJ1-2; the match to TRBD1 covers 8 bases. V lost 3 bases, J lost 3 bases, and 1 base stayed unmatched. In germline, CDR1 is SGHNT, CDR2 YYREEE (reference sequence). This CDR3 contains 13 residues. The CDR3 region has the DNA TGTGCCAGCAGCTCACAGGGGGACTATGGCTACACCTTC. It yields the protein CASSSQGDYGYTF.

V is TRBV10-2 and J is TRBJ2-3; D is undetermined. Germline CDR1 and CDR2: WSHSY and SAAADI. V lost 0 bases and J lost 0, with 10 bases in between. The CDR3 consists of 16 residues. In DNA form, the CDR3 reads TGCGCCAGCAGTGAGTCCTTCGGTTTAAGCACAGATACGCAGTATTTT. Translation: CASSESFGLSTDTQYF.

The chain uses TRBV10-3 and TRBJ2-5; D is unresolved. Germline V gene sequence: CDR1 ENHRY, CDR2 SYGVKD. Trimming pared 3 bases from V and 4 bases from J, leaving 6 bases between. This CDR3 comprises 12 residues. The CDR3 loop reads CAISDYGETQYF. In nucleotides, the CDR3 is TGTGCCATCAGTGATTACGGAGAGACCCAGTACTTC.

J is TRBJ1-1 and V is TRBV2; the D is unclear. CDR3 length: 12 residues. The ends were cut back, 2 bases at V and 1 base at J, with 2 bases in the middle. Per the germline V gene, CDR1 is SNHLY and CDR2 is FYNNEI. The CDR3 loop reads CASSEQNTEAFF. CDR3 bases: TGTGCCAGCAGTGAACAGAACACTGAAGCTTTCTTT.

V and J are TRBV7-2 and TRBJ1-2; 9 bases are shared with TRBD1. The junction had 6 bases not matched to a gene; V was cut back by 1 base and J by 3 bases. The CDR3 covers 16 residues. Germline V lookup: CDR1 SGHTA, CDR2 FQGNSA. CDR3 sequence (DNA): TGTACCAGCAGCTTAGGCCTAGGACAGGGGTACTATGGCTACACCTTC. Amino acid sequence: CTSSLGLGQGYYGYTF.

This clone was found a few times. The chain uses TRBV19 and TRBJ1-2; no clear D gene. The germline V gene encodes CDR1 LNHDA and CDR2 SQIVND (reference sequence). Trimming shortened V by 10 bases and J by 8 bases, and 14 bases separated the two germline ends. CDR3 size: 11 residues. CDR3 protein: CATTERQGYTF. As DNA, the CDR3 is TGTGCCACCACTGAACGTCAAGGCTACACCTTC.

Ten or more counts support this clone. As DNA, the CDR3 is TGTGCCAGCGGGACTCTAGCGGGGGGGCACAGGGAGCTGTTTTTT. Its protein product is CASGTLAGGHRELFF. The chain carries TRBV27 and TRBJ2-2, with 12 bases that match TRBD2. The CDR3 extends over 15 amino acids. Germline values: CDR1 MNHEY, CDR2 SMNVEV (reference sequence). Losses at the gene ends were 8 bases for V and 9 bases for J; bases not matched to a gene: 10.

The chain carries TRBV3-1 (or the pseudogene TRBV3-2) and TRBJ2-3; a possible D gene is TRBD1 (5 bases). Germline CDR1 and CDR2: LGHDT and YNNKEL (reference sequence). The ends were cut back, 0 bases at V and 4 bases at J, with 11 bases in the middle. The CDR3 sequence is 15 residues long. The CDR3 nucleotides read TGTGCCAGCAGCCAAGATAAGGGGAAGGCAGATACGCAGTATTTT. Translated, it gives CASSQDKGKADTQYF.

Of note for this clone: Other nucleotide sequences in the sample specify the same CDR3. The chain couples TRBV11-2 to TRBJ1-3, with 7 positions matching TRBD1. This CDR3 has 15 residues. V lost 4 bases and J lost 0; bases outside the gene matches: 3. Germline CDR1 and CDR2: SGHAT and FQNNGV. The CDR3 DNA reads as TGTGCCAGCAGCTCAGGACAGGACTCTGGAAACACCATATATTTT. Protein: CASSSGQDSGNTIYF.

V gene TRBV28 combines with J gene TRBJ2-5; 11 bases are shared with TRBD2. The CDR3 consists of 14 residues. The germline CDR1 and CDR2 sequences are MDHEN and SYDVKM. V was clipped by 5 bases and J by 3 bases; unmatched bases: 2. The CDR3 protein is CASSLLAGEETQYF. The DNA for the CDR3 is TGTGCCAGCAGTCTACTAGCGGGGGAAGAGACCCAGTACTTC. The full variable domain, with the rest looked up from reference TRBV28 and TRBJ2-5, is DVKVTQSSRYLVKRTGEKVFLECVQDMDHENMFWYRQDPGLGLRLIYFSYDVKMKEKGDIPEGYSVSREKKERFSLILESASTNQTSMYLCASSLLAGEETQYFGPGTRLLVL.

The chain links TRBV6-5 to TRBJ1-6; a possible D gene is TRBD1 (5 bases). CDR3 length: 12 amino acids. Trimming shortened V by 5 bases and J by 14 bases, and 13 bases separated the two germline ends. Germline V gene data show CDR1 as MNHEY and CDR2 as SVGAGI. The CDR3 region is CASSPVGGTLHF. In DNA form, the CDR3 reads TGTGCCAGCAGTCCCGTGGGGGGGACCCTCCACTTT.

V usage is TRBV13 and J usage is TRBJ2-1, with TRBD2 identical over 11 bases. J lost 10 bases, V lost 8 bases, and 10 bases had no gene match. From germline, CDR1 is PRHDT and CDR2 FYEKMQ (reference sequence). The CDR3 runs 14 residues. In DNA form, the CDR3 reads TGTGCCAGCTGCGATAGCGGGGGGGCCGGGGAGCAGTTCTTC. Translated, it gives CASCDSGGAGEQFF.

This chain links TRBV6-1 with TRBJ1-2; the match to TRBD1 covers 9 bases. This CDR3 has 16 amino acids. V was clipped by 3 bases and J by 3 bases; unmatched bases: 8. The germline V gene has CDR1 MNHNS and CDR2 SASEGT. This chain's CDR3 is CASSDRSGTGYYGYTF. The DNA for the CDR3 is TGTGCCAGCAGTGATCGCTCCGGGACAGGGTACTATGGCTACACCTTC.

The rearrangement links TRBV28 to TRBJ1-1, with TRBD1 identical over 8 bases. The length of the CDR3 is 17 residues. Germline V gene lookup returns CDR1 MDHEN and CDR2 SYDVKM. V shed 5 bases and J 0 bases; nucleotides not matched to a gene: 11. The CDR3 here is CASSLSGTGLMNTEAFF. In DNA, the CDR3 is TGTGCCAGCAGTCTCTCCGGGACAGGCCTCATGAACACTGAAGCTTTCTTT.

V gene TRBV6-6 combines with J gene TRBJ1-2; possibly TRBD1 for D (6 bases). Germline V CDR1 and CDR2: MNHNY, SVGAGI (reference sequence). This CDR3 has 13 amino acids. V was cut by 9 bases and J by 3 bases, with 14 bases left in between. The CDR3 region has the DNA TGTGCCAGTATGGGGGCCGAGCACTATGGCTACACCTTC. Encoded protein: CASMGAEHYGYTF.

This clone turned up a few times. The chain couples TRBV19 to TRBJ1-1; 7 bases map to TRBD1. CDR3 length: 15 amino acids. V lost 6 bases and J lost 1; bases outside the gene matches: 8. Germline V lookup: CDR1 LNHDA, CDR2 SQIVND (reference sequence). CDR3 amino acids: CASRYPGGTNTEAFF. CDR3 in DNA: TGTGCCAGTAGATATCCAGGGGGGACGAACACTGAAGCTTTCTTT. The full variable domain, its missing parts supplied by reference TRBV19 and TRBJ1-1, is DGGITQSPKYLFRKEGQNVTLSCEQNLNHDAMYWYRQDPGQGLRLIYYSQIVNDFQKGDIAEGYSVSREKKESFPLTVTSAQKNPTAFYLCASRYPGGTNTEAFFGQGTRLTVV.

This sequence joins TRBV5-1 and TRBJ1-6, with 10 nucleotides matching TRBD1. The CDR3 covers 15 residues. V was clipped by 4 bases and J by 6 bases; unmatched bases: 4. Per germline, CDR1 SGHRS and CDR2 YFSETQ. CDR3 sequence (DNA): TGCGCCAGCAGCGTAGGGACAGGGGCTAATTCACCCCTCCACTTT. As protein: CASSVGTGANSPLHF.

In its sample, this clone was seen a few times. The chain has TRBV18 and TRBJ2-3; D is ambiguous. Germline lookup yields CDR1 KGHSH and CDR2 LQKENI. CDR3 length equals 14 residues. V lost 4 bases to trimming and J lost 2 bases, with 10 bases between them. The CDR3 bases are TGTGCCAGCTCACGGTTTGAGTACACAGATACGCAGTATTTT. Protein sequence: CASSRFEYTDTQYF.

The CDR3, as DNA: TGCAGCGTTGATGATCAGTACACCGGGGAGCTGTTTTTT. Protein: CSVDDQYTGELFF. The V and J genes are TRBV29-1 and TRBJ2-2; D remains unclear. Trimming cost V 3 bases and J 3 bases, with 8 bases left between them. The CDR3 extends over 13 amino acids. Germline values: CDR1 SQVTM, CDR2 ANQGSEA.

The chain has TRBV10-3 and TRBJ2-3; D is unclear. V lost 4 bases and J lost 6, with 11 bases in between. This CDR3 region has 13 residues. CDR1 is ENHRY, CDR2 SYGVKD, per germline. CDR3 bases: TGTGCCATCAGTGGGGCTACCGCGGATACGCAGTATTTT. This codes for CAISGATADTQYF.

The rearrangement links TRBV6-5 to TRBJ1-1, with 9 bases identical to TRBD1. The junction had 4 bases not matched to a gene; V was cut back by 4 bases and J by 1 base. The length of the CDR3 is 15 residues. Per germline, CDR1 MNHEY and CDR2 SVGAGI. CDR3 residues: CASSSWTGENTEAFF. CDR3 nucleotides: TGTGCCAGCAGTTCCTGGACAGGGGAGAACACTGAAGCTTTCTTT.

The chain joins TRBV4-3 to TRBJ2-3; D call uncertain. Germline V gene data show CDR1 as LGHNA and CDR2 as YSLEER. The CDR3 sequence is 15 residues long. V shed 0 bases and J shed 2 bases, with 9 bases lying between them. CDR3 residues: CASSQDGGYTDTQYF. In DNA form, the CDR3 reads TGCGCCAGCAGCCAAGACGGCGGATACACAGATACGCAGTATTTT.

This clone was seen only a few times. The chain combines TRBV5-1 with TRBJ2-1; unclear D gene. Germline-derived CDR1 and CDR2 are SGHRS and YFSETQ. Between the trimmed V and J ends, which lost 0 bases and 2 bases, there was a span of 9 bases. CDR3 length: 15 amino acids. The CDR3 bases are TGCGCCAGCAGCTTGGCCGCGGCAGCCTACAATGAGCAGTTCTTC. It specifies CASSLAAAAYNEQFF.

This clone was seen only a few times. The J gene is TRBJ2-5, the V gene TRBV19; TRBD2 is a possible D gene (5 bases). The ends were cut back, 3 bases at V and 4 bases at J, with 15 bases in the middle. Germline assignment: CDR1 LNHDA and CDR2 SQIVND (reference sequence). CDR3 size: 15 residues. The CDR3 spells CASSITEGSRETQYF. Written as DNA, the CDR3 is TGTGCCAGTAGTATCACAGAGGGCTCAAGAGAGACCCAGTACTTC.

This chain joins TRBV10-2 and TRBJ1-1, with D possibly matching TRBD1 (6 bases). Germline loops: CDR1 WSHSY, CDR2 SAAADI. Trimming removed 0 bases at V and 2 bases at J, with 13 bases between. CDR3 length: 16 amino acids. CDR3 residues: CASSESRARGNTEAFF. In nucleotides, the CDR3 is TGCGCCAGCAGTGAGTCGAGGGCCAGGGGAAACACTGAAGCTTTCTTT.

J is TRBJ1-1 and V is TRBV3-1 (or the pseudogene TRBV3-2), with 9 positions matching TRBD1. The CDR3 runs 15 residues. V lost 7 bases, J lost 5 bases, and 11 bases stayed unmatched. Germline V lookup: CDR1 LGHDT, CDR2 YNNKEL (reference sequence). The CDR3 sequence: CASKRTGALGTEAFF. In DNA form, the CDR3 reads TGTGCCAGCAAAAGGACAGGGGCGCTGGGGACTGAAGCTTTCTTT.